This TCR beta chain was profiled in a study of T cells after yellow fever vaccination. In making TCR cDNA, 5'RACE template switching added a universal primer site and UMIs to it. MiXCR was run by TCRdb on the 5' RACE reads, yielding one entry per CDR3 protein. The sample has some 110,000 distinct CDR3 sequences, roughly 8.9% seen once. V lost 3 bases to trimming and J lost 3 bases, with 15 bases between them. The CDR3 consists of 14 residues. The V gene's germline CDR1 is DFQATT and CDR2 SNEGSKA (reference sequence). This specimen was CD8+ T cells sorted from PBMCs, taken 45 days after the yellow fever booster vaccination. The source is a man between 25 and 39 years old who received the YFV17D yellow fever vaccine. The chain is built from TRBV20-1 and TRBJ2-7; D is possibly TRBD1 or TRBD2 (5 bases each). The CDR3 reads CSASQGTDSYEQYF. The CDR3 nucleotides read TGCAGTGCTAGCCAAGGGACGGATAGCTACGAGCAGTACTTC.